The present T cell receptor (beta chain) was sequenced within a study of OX40 agonist ivuxolimab in advanced cancers. Across the study: Ivuxolimab doses were 0.01, 0.1, 0.3, 1.5, 3 or 10 mg/kg every 2 weeks. Enrolled patients in dose escalation had cancers that were hepatocellular carcinoma, melanoma, renal cell or head and neck cancer. Under the entry rules, prior anti-PD-1, anti-PD-L1 or anti-CTLA-4 therapy was allowed, and approximately 40% had some. Findings and caveats of the study: At doses 0.1 to 3.0 mg/kg, CD4+ and CD8+ clones expanded.

Between the trimmed V and J ends, which lost 8 bases and 2 bases, there was a span of 18 bases. There are 14 residues in the CDR3. The germline V gene has CDR1 GTSNPN and CDR2 SVGIG (reference sequence). A note on this clone: As yet, its antigen is unknown.

The protocol was immunoSEQ multiplex PCR, while the TCRdb copy is restricted to in-frame clones and leaves out a portion. The repertoire includes 80,000 to 90,000 clones, around 80% of them detected once, and roughly 1.7% sits in the top ten. Sequenced here: CD4+ or CD8+ T cells sorted from blood, sampled in a trial of the OX40 agonist ivuxolimab. The V gene is TRBV30, the J gene TRBJ1-2; possible D gene TRBD1, 6 bases. The clonotype comes from an adult with an advanced solid tumor such as melanoma, head and neck, liver or kidney cancer. CDR3 loop: CALKGDRRNYGYTF. CDR3 sequence (DNA): TGTGCCCTCAAGGGAGACAGGCGAAACTATGGCTACACCTTC.